This T cell receptor beta chain was profiled in a study of blood T cell repertoires in COVID-19. J was trimmed by 4 bases and V by 0 bases; bases with no gene match: 13. The length of the CDR3 is 19 residues. The germline V gene encodes CDR1 SGDLS and CDR2 YYNGEE. Data came from immunoSEQ multiplex PCR; TCRdb stores just in-frame clones and leaves some out. This sample yields some 120,000 clones, of which around nine tenths are seen a single time; 4% to 5% belongs to the top ten. Sequencing input: peripheral blood. This sequence was found in a man in his 60s with COVID-19, enrolled during active disease. V usage is TRBV9 and J usage is TRBJ2-1, with 10 bases lining up with TRBD2. The CDR3 sequence is CASSVAASGRPTKYNEQFF. CDR3 nucleotides: TGTGCCAGCAGCGTAGCGGCTAGCGGGAGACCTACGAAATACAATGAGCAGTTCTTC.